This passage covers 27 T cell receptor beta chains from one sample sequenced in a study of beta chain features in type 1 diabetes. Broader study findings: For Type 1 diabetes patients, all four CD4+ subsets carried TCRB CDR3s that were moderately but significantly shorter.

The sequenced template was cDNA made from the entire isolated RNA. Assay: immunoSEQ multiplex PCR; the TCRdb copy retains only in-frame clones and omits some. Here the sample spans approximately 58,000 clones, 60% to 70% being singletons. These receptors lack a known antigen. Specimen: stem cell memory CD4+ T cells from blood. These receptor sequences come from a woman aged 25 to 39 with type 1 diabetes.

CDR3: CASRLRVQETQYF. The CDR3 bases are TGTGCCAGCAGGCTCAGGGTCCAAGAGACCCAGTACTTC. The chain has TRBV7-6 and TRBJ2-5, with a possible D match to TRBD1 (5 bases). The V end lost 6 bases, the J end lost 1 base, and 9 bases lay between the germline ends. This CDR3 region has 13 residues. Germline V gene lookup returns CDR1 SGHVS and CDR2 FNYEAQ.

The rearrangement links TRBV7-9 to TRBJ2-3; D remains unclear. Germline lookup yields CDR1 SEHNR and CDR2 FQNEAQ (reference sequence). The CDR3 loop spans 15 amino acids. Trimming left V 2 bases short and J 2 bases short, with 11 bases between. CDR3 sequence: CASSLFLTDTDTQYF. As DNA, the CDR3 is TGTGCCAGCAGCTTATTTCTCACAGACACAGATACGCAGTATTTT.

The chain employs TRBV6-1 and TRBJ2-1, with 10 positions matching TRBD2. The CDR3 length is 13 residues. Trimming took 8 bases from V and 4 from J; bases not matched to a gene: 2. CDR1 and CDR2 (germline): MNHNS, SASEGT. CDR3 nucleotides: TGTGCCAGCGAGCGGGAGGGTTACAATGAGCAGTTCTTC. It encodes CASEREGYNEQFF.

The chain combines TRBV12-5 with TRBJ2-1; TRBD2 matches at 8 bases. Losses at the gene ends were 1 base for V and 4 bases for J; bases not matched to a gene: 9. Germline V CDR1 and CDR2: LGHNT, FRNRAP. There are 17 residues in the CDR3. In DNA, the CDR3 is TGTGCTAGTGGTTTGGGATCCCCGGGACTAGGGTACAATGAGCAGTTCTTC. This translates into CASGLGSPGLGYNEQFF.

This chain links TRBV11-1 with TRBJ2-5; possibly TRBD1 for D (5 bases). CDR1 and CDR2 (germline): SGHAT, FQDESV (reference sequence). Trimming stripped 3 bases from V and 5 bases from J, with 7 bases between. The CDR3 is made up of 12 amino acids. The CDR3 bases are TGTGCCAGCAGCTTTTCAGGGGAGACCCAGTACTTC. Residues: CASSFSGETQYF.

The table lists this clone with a few counts. The J gene is TRBJ2-7, the V gene TRBV7-2; 8 nucleotides match TRBD2. Germline V gives CDR1 SGHTA, CDR2 FQGNSA. V lost 2 bases, J lost 2 bases, and 2 bases stayed unmatched. CDR3 length: 14 amino acids. CDR3 sequence: CASSLSGGPYEQYF. CDR3 nucleotides: TGTGCCAGCAGCTTATCGGGAGGGCCCTACGAGCAGTACTTC.

The CDR3 sequence: CASSEGGGYNEQFF. The CDR3 nucleotides read TGTGCCAGCAGTGAAGGCGGGGGTTACAATGAGCAGTTCTTC. The rearrangement links TRBV2 to TRBJ2-1, with 7 bases lining up with TRBD2. Per germline, CDR1 SNHLY and CDR2 FYNNEI. The CDR3 runs to 14 residues. V shed 1 base, J shed 4 bases, and the junction held 1 base outside the gene matches.

The table lists this clone with a few counts. The chain uses TRBV11-2 and TRBJ2-1; perhaps TRBD1 as D (5 bases). The V gene lost 6 bases and the J gene lost 10 bases, with 10 bases spanning the gap. This CDR3 comprises 11 residues. From germline, CDR1 is SGHAT and CDR2 FQNNGV. The CDR3 here is CASSGAGEQFF. The CDR3, as DNA: TGTGCCAGCAGTGGGGCAGGGGAGCAGTTCTTC.

The chain carries TRBV5-1 and TRBJ1-1, with a weak D call TRBD1 (5 bases). Per the germline V gene, CDR1 is SGHRS and CDR2 is YFSETQ. The CDR3 sequence is 12 residues long. V shed 4 bases and J shed 11 bases, with 15 bases lying between them. In nucleotides, the CDR3 is TGCGCCAGCAGCGAGGACATGACATGGGCTTTCTTT. It specifies CASSEDMTWAFF.

This clone has just one count. This sequence joins TRBV7-9 and TRBJ2-3; 7 bases agree with TRBD2. The ends lost 0 bases at V and 0 bases at J; junction bases unmatched: 6. The germline V gene encodes CDR1 SEHNR and CDR2 FQNEAQ (reference sequence). This CDR3 comprises 17 residues. The CDR3 region has the DNA TGTGCCAGCAGCTTAGCGATGCTAGCGGTGAGCACAGATACGCAGTATTTT. The encoded protein is CASSLAMLAVSTDTQYF.

This clone was seen only a few times. The chain recombines TRBV7-2 with TRBJ2-3, with D uncertain. The V gene's germline CDR1 is SGHTA and CDR2 FQGNSA. V lost 4 bases and J 5 bases, leaving 7 bases between the germline ends. This CDR3 is 12 amino acids long. The chain's CDR3 is CASSWLGDTQYF. In DNA form, the CDR3 reads TGTGCCAGCAGCTGGCTAGGAGATACGCAGTATTTT.

The table lists this clone with a few counts. V usage is TRBV30 and J usage is TRBJ2-1, with TRBD1 matching 7 bases. The CDR3 runs 11 residues. CDR1 is GTSNPN and CDR2 is SVGIG in the germline V gene (reference sequence). With 2 bases clipped from V and 9 bases from J, the junction kept 1 base outside the gene matches. CDR3 coding DNA: TGTGCCTGGAGTCGGGACAGTGAGCAGTTCTTC. Protein: CAWSRDSEQFF.

The chain joins TRBV7-2 to TRBJ1-1; D may be TRBD1 (5 bases). Germline CDR1 SGHTA, CDR2 FQGNSA. V was pared by 4 bases and J by 3 bases, with 12 bases between. The CDR3 is 14 residues long. The CDR3 DNA reads TGTGCCAGCAGCTCTACAGGAGAACACACTGAAGCTTTCTTT. Translation: CASSSTGEHTEAFF. Looking up the rest from reference TRBV7-2 and TRBJ1-1 gives the full variable domain: GAGVSQSPSNKVTEKGKDVELRCDPISGHTALYWYRQSLGQGLEFLIYFQGNSAPDKSGLPSDRFSAERTGGSVSTLTIQRTQQEDSAVYLCASSSTGEHTEAFFGQGTRLTVV.

This chain uses TRBV19 with TRBJ2-7; 10 bases match TRBD2. Trimming cost V 3 bases and J 6 bases; bases outside gene matches: 5. CDR3 length: 14 residues. CDR1 and CDR2 (germline): LNHDA, SQIVND (reference sequence). CDR3 amino acids: CASSILAGVLEQYF. CDR3 DNA sequence: TGTGCCAGTAGTATTCTAGCGGGAGTTCTCGAGCAGTACTTC. Supplemented by reference TRBV19 and TRBJ2-7, the full variable domain reads DGGITQSPKYLFRKEGQNVTLSCEQNLNHDAMYWYRQDPGQGLRLIYYSQIVNDFQKGDIAEGYSVSREKKESFPLTVTSAQKNPTAFYLCASSILAGVLEQYFGPGTRLTVT.

The chain couples TRBV5-1 to TRBJ2-7; the match to TRBD2 covers 9 bases. This CDR3 is built from 13 residues. V trimming: 2 bases; J trimming: 3 bases; junction bases outside the gene matches: 0. Germline CDR1 reads SGHRS; CDR2 reads YFSETQ. CDR3 sequence (DNA): TGCGCCAGCAGCTTTAGCGGGAGCTACGAGCAGTACTTC. This gives the protein CASSFSGSYEQYF.

The chain employs TRBV5-1 and TRBJ2-1; 9 bases fit TRBD2. V lost 0 bases to trimming and J lost 5 bases; unmatched junction nucleotides: 3. CDR3 length: 15 amino acids. Germline V CDR1 and CDR2: SGHRS, YFSETQ. The CDR3 is CASSLGSSGNNEQFF. The CDR3, as DNA: TGCGCCAGCAGCTTGGGGTCTAGCGGGAACAATGAGCAGTTCTTC.

V and J are TRBV7-9 and TRBJ2-1; 14 bases fit TRBD2. V lost 6 bases, J lost 6 bases, and 7 bases stayed unmatched. Germline CDR1 and CDR2: SEHNR and FQNEAQ (reference sequence). This CDR3 has 16 amino acids. The CDR3 protein is CASRSPGLAGVNEQFF. In nucleotides, the CDR3 is TGTGCCAGCAGATCTCCGGGACTAGCGGGAGTCAATGAGCAGTTCTTC. The full variable domain, with the rest looked up from reference TRBV7-9 and TRBJ2-1, is DTGVSQNPRHKITKRGQNVTFRCDPISEHNRLYWYRQTLGQGPEFLTYFQNEAQLEKSRLLSDRFSAERPKGSFSTLEIQRTEQGDSAMYLCASRSPGLAGVNEQFFGPGTRLTVL.

V usage is TRBV7-9 and J usage is TRBJ1-1, with 7 bases aligning to TRBD1. J lost 3 bases, V lost 2 bases, and 0 bases had no gene match. Germline lookup yields CDR1 SEHNR and CDR2 FQNEAQ (reference sequence). This CDR3 has 13 amino acids. Here the CDR3 reads CASSLQGDTEAFF. As DNA, the CDR3 is TGTGCCAGCAGCTTACAGGGGGACACTGAAGCTTTCTTT.

This clone was picked up one time. This chain links TRBV25-1 with TRBJ2-1, with TRBD2 as a possible D gene (7 bases). Looked up from germline, CDR1 is MGHDK and CDR2 is SYGVNS. The V and J ends lost 7 bases and 2 bases respectively, with 15 bases between them. The CDR3 is 15 amino acids. CDR3 amino acids: CASTEGGVTYNEQFF. The CDR3 DNA follows: TGTGCCAGCACCGAGGGGGGGGTTACCTACAATGAGCAGTTCTTC.

The chain couples TRBV7-9 to TRBJ1-5, with 9 bases matching TRBD1. The CDR3 spans 14 residues. Germline CDR1 SEHNR, CDR2 FQNEAQ (reference sequence). The V and J ends lost 4 bases and 4 bases, in that order; junction bases with no gene match: 2. The CDR3 region is CASSWTGENQPQHF. CDR3 DNA: TGTGCCAGCAGCTGGACAGGGGAGAATCAGCCCCAGCATTTT. Looking up the rest from reference TRBV7-9 and TRBJ1-5 gives the full variable domain: DTGVSQNPRHKITKRGQNVTFRCDPISEHNRLYWYRQTLGQGPEFLTYFQNEAQLEKSRLLSDRFSAERPKGSFSTLEIQRTEQGDSAMYLCASSWTGENQPQHFGDGTRLSIL.

The chain couples TRBV4-1 to TRBJ2-3; 9 bases map to TRBD2. The CDR3 consists of 13 residues. Germline V CDR1 and CDR2: MGHRA, YSYEKL. Germline trimming cut 9 bases from V and 5 bases from J; bases unmatched to any gene: 6. CDR3 residues: CASKREDRDTQYF. The CDR3 nucleotides are TGCGCCAGTAAGCGGGAGGATCGAGATACGCAGTATTTT.

This rearrangement joins TRBV5-1 to TRBJ2-5; maybe TRBD2 (6 bases). The CDR3 has 13 residues. Germline V gives CDR1 SGHRS, CDR2 YFSETQ. Trimming removed 3 bases at V and 11 bases at J, with 17 bases between. The CDR3 reads CASSYLGLWEQYF. CDR3 in DNA: TGCGCCAGCAGCTACCTGGGACTGTGGGAGCAGTACTTC.

The chain joins TRBV9 to TRBJ2-1; 14 nucleotides match TRBD2. The CDR3 has 20 residues. Germline V lookup: CDR1 SGDLS, CDR2 YYNGEE. The trim removed 4 bases at V and 1 base at J, leaving 13 bases unmatched. The CDR3 sequence is CASSTQPGLAGVSSYNEQFF. For the CDR3, the DNA is TGTGCCAGCAGCACACAACCGGGACTAGCGGGAGTGTCGTCCTACAATGAGCAGTTCTTC.

This sequence joins TRBV6-1 and TRBJ2-7; 10 bases are shared with TRBD1. This CDR3 comprises 15 residues. V was pared by 7 bases and J by 5 bases, with 11 bases of the junction left unmatched. Germline lookup yields CDR1 MNHNS and CDR2 SASEGT. The CDR3 loop is CASTKPGQGIDEQYF. CDR3 bases: TGTGCCAGCACCAAACCGGGACAGGGGATCGACGAGCAGTACTTC.

This sequence joins TRBV29-1 and TRBJ2-2, with 8 bases that match TRBD1. The CDR3 length is 13 residues. V gave up 7 bases and J gave up 5 bases; unmatched junction bases: 6. Germline V gene lookup returns CDR1 SQVTM and CDR2 ANQGSEA. The CDR3 reads CSGQDRDTGELFF. Here the CDR3 DNA reads TGCAGCGGGCAGGACAGGGATACCGGGGAGCTGTTTTTT.

The chain is built from TRBV19 and TRBJ2-7, with 7 bases matching TRBD2. Germline trimming cut 4 bases from V and 0 bases from J; bases unmatched to any gene: 9. This CDR3 spans 16 amino acids. Looked up from germline, CDR1 is LNHDA and CDR2 is SQIVND (reference sequence). The CDR3 DNA reads TGTGCCAGTAGTAAGCGATTTGGCGGGAGCTCCTACGAGCAGTACTTC. Amino acid sequence: CASSKRFGGSSYEQYF. Full variable domain (outside the CDR3, taken from reference TRBV19 and TRBJ2-7): DGGITQSPKYLFRKEGQNVTLSCEQNLNHDAMYWYRQDPGQGLRLIYYSQIVNDFQKGDIAEGYSVSREKKESFPLTVTSAQKNPTAFYLCASSKRFGGSSYEQYFGPGTRLTVT.

The chain uses TRBV29-1 and TRBJ2-7; D might be TRBD1 (6 bases). Germline assignment: CDR1 SQVTM and CDR2 ANQGSEA. The V end was cut by 6 bases, the J end by 6 bases, with 15 bases between. The CDR3 contains 12 residues. This chain's CDR3 is CSVSNTGIEQYF. The CDR3 nucleotides are TGCAGCGTATCAAACACAGGGATCGAGCAGTACTTC.